The sequence of this T cell receptor (beta chain) was determined in a study of shared clonotypes between healthy human individuals. On the study more broadly: Each donor's CD8 memory used one plate, CD8 naive two, each CD4 subset three. Whole-study findings and limits: The study's rarefaction showed incomplete sorted-subset sequencing despite large depth.

On this clone: Its antigen is unknown.

The CDR3 has 14 amino acids. Germline-derived CDR1 and CDR2 are MNHEY and SVGAGI. Unmatched junction bases numbered 2, after V lost 4 bases and J lost 5 bases. The donors, all of them Caucasian adults, lived in Nashville, Tennessee. Some clones are missing from TCRdb's copy, which holds only in-frame ones; the method was immunoSEQ multiplex PCR. The table includes about 2,500,000 clones, around nine tenths detected once. The clonotype comes from a man younger than 30 in good health. The chain is built from TRBV6-5 and TRBJ2-3; 11 bases map to TRBD2. Specimen: naive CD4+ T cells sorted from blood. The sample's subset: CD45RA+ positively selected. The CDR3 region is CASSFGLAGDTQYF. Here the CDR3 DNA reads TGTGCCAGCAGTTTCGGACTAGCGGGAGATACGCAGTATTTT.